This T cell receptor beta chain was documented in a study of siplizumab effects on memory and regulatory T cells (dated by TCRdb to the late 2010s). Broadly, across the study: The study examined how the anti-CD2 antibody siplizumab affects alloreactive T-cell subsets in allogeneic mixed lymphocyte reactions built from human PBMCs. Results and caveats for the whole study, not just this receptor: Siplizumab significantly reduced the cumulative frequency of alloreactive sequences traceable to unstimulated CD4+ memory T cells. The suppressive function of proliferating Tregs from siplizumab cultures was not functionally confirmed. Unstimulated naive T cells appeared more diverse than memory T cells, and naive cells seemed to contribute substantially to the alloresponse. Because sequences below about 10^-5 frequency were poorly captured, only a minor fraction of alloreactive clones could be mapped to unstimulated subsets. In reactions with siplizumab, an average of about 75% of mappable alloreactive CD4+ clones were Treg-derived, compared with roughly 26% in control reactions. About 80-96% of proliferating CD4+ or CD8+ clones could not be given a naive or memory phenotype.

Libraries were built with the immunoSEQ multiplex PCR assay. About 10^5 TCR templates per sample were assayed on the deep sequencing platform. Genomic DNA extracted from sorted T cells was used for TCRbeta CDR3 sequencing. As for the original processing: Clonal analysis of TCRbeta CDR3 data was done in the R programming language. Alloreactive CD4+ and CD8+ clones were defined by comparing unstimulated samples with post-reaction CFSE-low samples. Alloreactive CD4+ clones were assigned to regulatory or non-regulatory origin by matching sequences to sorted unstimulated Treg and non-Treg repertoires. TCRdb obtained this table from immuneACCESS and retained in-frame rearrangements with V and J assigned. These tables miss some clones; where compared with another copy, unresolved V genes account for less than half of the shortfall, and the remainder is unexplained. V and J calls and clone size come straight from that table; D and trimming were deduced from the DNA. The sample table contains more than 45,000 clones; only one count was recorded for more than 80% of them. The ten largest clones take up 38% of the sample.

Sorted unstimulated T cells and proliferating T cells recovered from mixed lymphocyte reactions underwent TCRbeta CDR3 sequencing. Fresh whole blood from approximately 10 HLA-typed healthy donors was used to isolate PBMCs. For this clone: No antigen is known for it. The record has no base qualities; no much larger clone is one base away.

This receptor was taken from a human donor in good health. Sequenced sample: CD8+ T cells sorted from blood.

CDR3 sequence: CASSQLAGGGEQYF. The nucleotide sequence is TGTGCCAGCAGCCAACTAGCGGGAGGGGGAGAGCAGTACTTC. The V and J segments used are TRBV7-6 and TRBJ2-7; TRBD2 matches 13 bases in the middle. The germline V and J ends show losses of 5 bases and 7 bases respectively, and no gene match explains 5 bases of the junction. Via the germline V gene, CDR1 is SGHVS and CDR2 FNYEAQ. The CDR3 runs 14 residues from the cysteine to the phenylalanine. Solely the CDR3 DNA is kept, with 42 bases framed from the first base.